The T cell receptor beta chain under discussion was sequenced for a study of T cells in Graves' hyperthyroidism and ophthalmopathy. Looked up from germline, CDR1 is LNHDA and CDR2 is SQIVND (reference sequence). The CDR3 covers 14 residues. Trimming pared 2 bases from V and 0 bases from J, leaving 8 bases between. TCR beta CDR3 sequences were amplified from RNA transcripts. The HTBI set primed first-round TCR CDR3 RT-PCR. MiXCR, applied by TCRdb to the multiplex PCR reads, yields one record per CDR3 protein. The table lists about 50,000 distinct CDR3 sequences, approximately 50% of them singletons, with around 12% in the top ten.

The V gene is TRBV19, the J gene TRBJ2-7; D gene uncertain. The sample was blood. The clonotype comes from a woman aged 25 to 45 with Graves' ophthalmopathy. CDR3 loop: CASSISWSSYEQYF. In nucleotides, the CDR3 is TGTGCCAGTAGTATATCGTGGTCCTCCTACGAGCAGTACTTC.